This record looks at one TCR beta chain sequence and its context. Here immunoSEQ multiplex PCR was the method, and the copy in TCRdb shows in-frame clones only, minus some. The data hold under 70,000 clones, with roughly 86% observed a single time. This specimen comes from a study of OX40 agonist ivuxolimab in advanced cancers. Whole-study context: Patients received the agonistic anti-OX40 (CD134) antibody ivuxolimab.

The CDR3 length is 14 residues. V dropped 7 bases and J dropped 4; count of bases not matched to a gene: 4. Germline loops: CDR1 SGDLS, CDR2 YYNGEE. Sequencing was performed on CD4+ or CD8+ T cells sorted from blood, taken in a trial of the OX40 agonist ivuxolimab. This sequence originates from an adult with an advanced solid tumor such as melanoma, head and neck, liver or kidney cancer. The chain recombines TRBV9 with TRBJ2-1; TRBD2 matches 11 bases. The DNA for the CDR3 is TGTGCCAGCGGAGGGACTAGCGGTTACAATGAGCAGTTCTTC. Encoded protein: CASGGTSGYNEQFF. Combining the CDR3 with reference TRBV9 and TRBJ2-1 gives the whole variable domain DSGVTQTPKHLITATGQRVTLRCSPRSGDLSVYWYQQSLDQGLQFLIQYYNGEERAKGNILERFSAQQFPDLHSELNLSSLELGDSALYFCASGGTSGYNEQFFGPGTRLTVL.